The next 28 T cell receptor beta chains were all read from a single sample in a study of regulatory T cells in long-lasting Graves disease. Through Arm-PCR of CDR3 regions and iRepertoire HTBI primers, TCR beta libraries were built. TCRdb itself ran the multiplex PCR reads through MiXCR, one entry per CDR3 protein. This sample yields more than 450,000 distinct CDR3 sequences, of which 9.5% to 15% are seen a single time; roughly 9.3% belongs to the top ten. Specified time point: newly diagnosed GD, antithyroid drugs for less than 3 months. Generation of the TCR library employed RNA extracted from PBMCs. The same specimen was also included in a second study, on T cells in Graves' hyperthyroidism and ophthalmopathy.

Source: peripheral blood mononuclear cells (PBMCs), taken at new diagnosis, from a patient treated with antithyroid drugs. The receptors were sampled from a woman younger than 45 with Graves disease.

This clonotype was seen at least ten times. Its ends do not fully match the called genes, so a read error is possible. V is TRBV2 and J is TRBJ2-2; D possibly corresponds to TRBD2 (6 bases). This CDR3 is built from 11 residues. CDR1 SNHLY and CDR2 FYNNEI come from the germline V gene. The CDR3 reads CASSGAGYGIF. In nucleotides, the CDR3 is TGTGCCAGCAGTGGAGCGGGTTATGGAATTTTT.

V is TRBV30 and J is TRBJ1-3; TRBD1 aligns across 8 bases. CDR3 length equals 15 residues. Germline V gene sequence: CDR1 GTSNPN, CDR2 SVGIG (reference sequence). V lost 3 bases and J lost 4; bases outside the gene matches: 8. The CDR3 reads CAWRRKDRAGNTIYF. CDR3 coding DNA: TGTGCCTGGAGAAGAAAGGACAGGGCGGGAAACACCATATATTTT.

This clonotype occurred many times. The chain uses TRBV7-2 and TRBJ1-3; D might be TRBD1 (6 bases). Germline loops: CDR1 SGHTA, CDR2 FQGNSA. The CDR3 length is 15 residues. V dropped 4 bases and J dropped 4 bases, with 14 bases sitting between them. CDR3 in amino acids: CASSSDRPGGNTIYF. The CDR3 DNA is TGTGCCAGCAGCTCAGACAGGCCGGGGGGAAACACCATATATTTT.

This clonotype was recorded at least ten times. This sequence joins TRBV5-6 and TRBJ1-1; tentatively, D is TRBD1 (6 bases). CDR1 and CDR2 from the germline V gene are SGHDT and YYEEEE. This CDR3 comprises 13 residues. V lost 2 bases to trimming and J lost 4 bases, with 9 bases between them. The CDR3 sequence is CASSLGTITEAFF. DNA for the CDR3: TGTGCCAGCAGCTTAGGGACAATCACTGAAGCTTTCTTT.

This clonotype was seen at least ten times. This chain connects TRBV6-1 to TRBJ1-6; possibly TRBD1 for D (5 bases). The V gene's germline CDR1 is MNHNS and CDR2 SASEGT. The CDR3 has 17 amino acids. Trimming took 8 bases from V and 14 from J, leaving 31 bases between them. The CDR3 protein is CASRPGGRNRYGTTLHF. The CDR3 DNA reads TGTGCCAGCCGACCCGGGGGGAGGAATCGTTACGGGACCACCCTCCACTTT.

This clonotype occurred a few times. The chain recombines TRBV27 with TRBJ2-1, with TRBD2 identical over 8 bases. J was trimmed by 7 bases and V by 5 bases; bases with no gene match: 7. The CDR3 totals 14 residues. Germline loops: CDR1 MNHEY, CDR2 SMNVEV (reference sequence). In nucleotides, the CDR3 is TGTGCCAGCAGTGGGACTAGAGGTATGAATGAGCAGTTCTTC. Amino acids: CASSGTRGMNEQFF.

This clonotype was seen many times. The chain has TRBV12-5 and TRBJ2-1, with 7 positions matching TRBD1. CDR3 length: 16 residues. Germline V gene lookup returns CDR1 LGHNT and CDR2 FRNRAP. J was trimmed by 1 base and V by 5 bases; bases with no gene match: 8. This CDR3 reads CASGPEGQASYNEQFF. The DNA of the CDR3 is TGTGCTAGTGGTCCAGAAGGACAGGCGTCCTACAATGAGCAGTTCTTC.

This clonotype was detected ten times or more. The rearrangement uses TRBV28 and TRBJ1-2; perhaps TRBD1 as D (6 bases). Germline loops: CDR1 MDHEN, CDR2 SYDVKM. CDR3 length equals 13 residues. V lost 5 bases to trimming and J lost 8 bases, with 15 bases between them. CDR3 loop: CASSRYREGGYTF. The CDR3 DNA is TGTGCCAGCAGTCGCTACAGGGAGGGGGGCTACACCTTC.

This rearrangement joins TRBV6-2 or TRBV6-3 to TRBJ2-3; 9 bases are shared with TRBD1. Germline CDR1 reads MNHEY; CDR2 reads SVGEGT. This CDR3 is built from 16 residues. The trim removed 4 bases at V and 3 bases at J, leaving 8 bases unmatched. CDR3 bases: TGTGCCAGCAGTTGGGACAGGGACCTCCGAACAGATACGCAGTATTTT. Translated: CASSWDRDLRTDTQYF.

This clonotype came up many times. The V gene is TRBV5-1, the J gene TRBJ1-1; D is ambiguous. The germline V gene has CDR1 SGHRS and CDR2 YFSETQ. The CDR3 is 15 residues long. V lost 0 bases and J lost 4, with 13 bases in between. The CDR3 is CASSLGFRGSTEAFF. DNA of the CDR3: TGCGCCAGCAGCTTGGGGTTCCGAGGGTCCACTGAAGCTTTCTTT.

V and J are TRBV29-1 and TRBJ1-2; 8 bases are shared with TRBD1. With 3 bases clipped from V and 0 bases from J, the junction kept 6 bases outside the gene matches. Germline V gene sequence: CDR1 SQVTM, CDR2 ANQGSEA. This CDR3 spans 15 amino acids. Here the CDR3 DNA reads TGCAGCGTTGATGTCAGGGGGCCGACTAACTATGGCTACACCTTC. This codes for CSVDVRGPTNYGYTF.

This clonotype was observed many times. The chain joins TRBV11-2 to TRBJ2-2; TRBD2 matches at 12 bases. The CDR3 is made up of 16 amino acids. Germline trimming cut 5 bases from V and 6 bases from J; bases unmatched to any gene: 7. Germline CDR1 SGHAT, CDR2 FQNNGV. Written as DNA, the CDR3 is TGTGCCAGCAGCCGGGGGACTAGCGGGTTCTCCGGGGAGCTGTTTTTT. The encoded protein is CASSRGTSGFSGELFF.

At least ten counts were recorded for this clonotype. V is TRBV11-3 and J is TRBJ1-4, with no clear D. This CDR3 spans 15 amino acids. Trimming removed 5 bases from V and 5 bases from J, with 15 bases in between. Germline lookup yields CDR1 SGHNT and CDR2 YENEEA. CDR3 sequence (DNA): TGTGCCAGCAGCCGCGAAGGACGGGAGAATGAAAAACTGTTTTTT. Translating gives CASSREGRENEKLFF.

This clonotype was detected only a few times. V gene TRBV9 combines with J gene TRBJ2-1, with TRBD2 identical over 8 bases. This CDR3 spans 15 amino acids. After removal of 0 bases from V and 6 bases from J, the junction contained 5 bases not matched to a gene. Germline V lookup: CDR1 SGDLS, CDR2 YYNGEE. The CDR3 DNA reads TGTGCCAGCAGCGTAGCGAGCGGGAGCTTCAATGAGCAGTTCTTC. This sequence encodes CASSVASGSFNEQFF.

This clonotype was counted many times. The chain uses TRBV4-3 and TRBJ2-7; possible D gene TRBD1, 6 bases. This CDR3 has 14 amino acids. Germline V gene lookup returns CDR1 LGHNA and CDR2 YSLEER. The V end lost 1 base, the J end lost 7 bases, and 14 bases lay between the germline ends. The CDR3 DNA is TGCGCCAGCAGCCAAGTGGACAAAAGGGGGGAGCAGTACTTC. Protein product: CASSQVDKRGEQYF.

This clonotype was seen repeatedly, ten times or more. The chain has TRBV20-1 and TRBJ2-5; D may be TRBD1 or TRBD2 (5 bases each). The CDR3 sequence is 15 residues long. Trimming shortened V by 6 bases and J by 7 bases, and 24 bases separated the two germline ends. CDR1 and CDR2 from the germline V gene are DFQATT and SNEGSKA (reference sequence). The CDR3 DNA reads TGCAGTGCCCTAAATCCCCGAGGAGAGGGGTGGACCCAGTACTTC. As protein: CSALNPRGEGWTQYF.

This clonotype was counted ten times or more. The chain links TRBV27 to TRBJ2-7; 8 positions agree with TRBD1. V lost 5 bases to trimming and J lost 2 bases; unmatched junction nucleotides: 5. Germline-derived CDR1 and CDR2 are MNHEY and SMNVEV (reference sequence). The CDR3 spans 14 residues. The CDR3 is CASSRTGQPYEQYF. The CDR3 nucleotides are TGTGCCAGCAGTAGGACAGGGCAGCCCTACGAGCAGTACTTC.

The rearrangement uses TRBV10-2 and TRBJ2-1, with 8 bases aligning to TRBD2. Germline-derived CDR1 and CDR2 are WSHSY and SAAADI. This CDR3 spans 14 amino acids. V lost 7 bases to trimming and J lost 3 bases; unmatched junction nucleotides: 5. CDR3 sequence: CASTVSGNYNEQFF. The CDR3 nucleotides are TGCGCCAGCACGGTTAGCGGGAACTACAATGAGCAGTTCTTC.

Ten or more counts support this clonotype. This chain links TRBV2 with TRBJ2-2, with a tentative D call TRBD2 (5 bases). Germline CDR1 SNHLY, CDR2 FYNNEI. This CDR3 is 15 amino acids long. V was clipped by 9 bases and J by 5 bases, with 19 bases between them. Written as DNA, the CDR3 is TGTGCCAGAAGGAGGTTAGGAGGTCGAACCGGGGAGCTGTTTTTT. Translation: CARRRLGGRTGELFF.

This clonotype was recorded many times. This chain uses TRBV12-3 or TRBV12-4 with TRBJ1-2, with a tentative D call TRBD1 (5 bases). CDR3 length: 14 residues. Between the trimmed V and J ends, which lost 10 bases and 7 bases, there was a span of 22 bases. This CDR3 is CATTRRGLGRGYTF. As DNA, the CDR3 is TGTGCCACTACCCGTCGGGGCTTAGGACGTGGCTACACCTTC.

The V call is TRBV7-3, the J call TRBJ2-2; 7 nucleotides agree with TRBD1. The CDR3 covers 17 residues. The V gene's germline CDR1 is SGHTA and CDR2 FQGTGA. Losses at the gene ends were 5 bases for V and 4 bases for J; bases not matched to a gene: 13. The CDR3 coding sequence is TGTGCCAGCAGCGATAAAACCACAGGGGCCCCCACCGGGGAGCTGTTTTTT. This encodes CASSDKTTGAPTGELFF. Full variable domain (remainder filled in from reference TRBV7-3 and TRBJ2-2): GAGVSQTPSNKVTEKGKYVELRCDPISGHTALYWYRQSLGQGPEFLIYFQGTGAADDSGLPNDRFFAVRPEGSVSTLKIQRTERGDSAVYLCASSDKTTGAPTGELFFGEGSRLTVL.

This clonotype was seen many times. The chain couples TRBV12-3 or TRBV12-4 to TRBJ2-3; D gene uncertain. Trimming took 2 bases from V and 0 from J, leaving 9 bases between them. The CDR3 length is 15 residues. The CDR3 DNA is TGTGCCAGCAGTTTAAGGCAAACTAGCACAGATACGCAGTATTTT. This encodes CASSLRQTSTDTQYF.

This clonotype was seen ten or more times. The rearrangement joins TRBV11-2 to TRBJ2-3; no firm D call. V lost 4 bases and J 1 base, leaving 9 bases between the germline ends. This CDR3 spans 14 amino acids. CDR1 is SGHAT and CDR2 is FQNNGV in the germline V gene. The CDR3 sequence is CASSSKDGTDTQYF. The CDR3 bases are TGTGCCAGCAGCTCAAAGGATGGCACAGATACGCAGTATTTT.

This clonotype was seen repeatedly, ten times or more. The chain employs TRBV7-2 and TRBJ2-7; TRBD1 matches at 9 bases. V was pared by 4 bases and J by 6 bases, with 16 bases of the junction left unmatched. The CDR3 contains 17 residues. Germline V lookup: CDR1 SGHTA, CDR2 FQGNSA. The CDR3 is CASSSQVAGTGSGEQYF. The CDR3 DNA sequence: TGTGCCAGCAGCTCCCAAGTGGCCGGGACAGGGTCTGGCGAGCAGTACTTC. Full variable domain (rest looked up from reference TRBV7-2 and TRBJ2-7): GAGVSQSPSNKVTEKGKDVELRCDPISGHTALYWYRQSLGQGLEFLIYFQGNSAPDKSGLPSDRFSAERTGGSVSTLTIQRTQQEDSAVYLCASSSQVAGTGSGEQYFGPGTRLTVT.

This clonotype was detected ten times or more. This chain uses TRBV6-1 with TRBJ1-1; D is unresolved. Trimming took 4 bases from V and 1 from J, leaving 13 bases between them. The length of the CDR3 is 15 residues. In germline, CDR1 is MNHNS, CDR2 SASEGT. CDR3 nucleotides: TGTGCCAGCAGTGTTATCGGCACGGCGAACACTGAAGCTTTCTTT. This sequence encodes CASSVIGTANTEAFF.

This clonotype has a count of ten or more. The chain carries TRBV7-2 and TRBJ1-1; D unclear. Germline V CDR1 and CDR2: SGHTA, FQGNSA. Trimming removed 6 bases at V and 5 bases at J, with 10 bases between. The CDR3 spans 12 residues. CDR3 DNA: TGTGCCAGCAGTTCGATTGGGACTGAAGCTTTCTTT. This codes for CASSSIGTEAFF.

This clonotype showed up many times. The CDR3 region has the DNA TGTGCCACCAGCGTGGGAGGGAACACTGAAGCTTTCTTT. Its protein product is CATSVGGNTEAFF. This rearrangement joins TRBV24-1 to TRBJ1-1; D unresolved. V shed 7 bases and J shed 1 base, with 9 bases lying between them. The length of the CDR3 is 13 residues. The germline V gene has CDR1 KGHDR and CDR2 SFDVKD.

Many counts were recorded for this clonotype. V gene TRBV18 combines with J gene TRBJ2-3, with D uncertain. This CDR3 is 14 amino acids long. Trimming removed 2 bases from V and 4 bases from J, with 10 bases in between. Germline CDR1 and CDR2: KGHSH and LQKENI. The CDR3 region is CASSPMAIPDTQYF. Here the CDR3 DNA reads TGTGCCAGCTCACCAATGGCCATCCCAGATACGCAGTATTTT.